The 10 T cell receptor beta chains given below trace back to one sample, sequenced in a study of T cell clusters in autoimmune cytopenias. One tube held mixed TRB-A and TRB-B primer pools for touch-down PCR. After re-calling the multiplex PCR reads, TCRdb lists one entry per CDR3 protein, DNA absent. The sample table includes under 7,500 distinct CDR3 sequences. TRB amplification used approximately 250 ng of peripheral blood genomic DNA. In addition, the sample was reused for a study of T cell repertoires in aging, cancer and after chemotherapy.

Sequenced: peripheral blood. The receptors come from a human donor in good health.

The rearrangement uses TRBV11-1 and TRBJ1-1. This CDR3 spans 14 amino acids. Germline CDR1 and CDR2: SGHAT and FQDESV (reference sequence). CDR3 amino acids: CASSLVMDTVKLFF.

The chain links TRBV6-5 to TRBJ2-6. The CDR3 totals 14 residues. CDR1 and CDR2 (germline): MNHEY, SVGAGI. CDR3 loop: CASRLYSGANVLTF.

This chain links TRBV6-1 with TRBJ1-6. The CDR3 length is 17 residues. The germline V gene has CDR1 MNHNS and CDR2 SASEGT. The CDR3 sequence: CASSEGPGSSYNSPLHF.

In terms of frequency, this clonotype is medium-sized. The rearrangement uses TRBV29-1 and TRBJ2-3; TCRdb's D call, TRBD1, is unchecked because there is no DNA. Per germline, CDR1 SQVTM and CDR2 ANQGSEA. The CDR3 sequence is 13 residues long. CDR3: CSLTRDLTDTQYF.

The chain uses TRBV29-1 and TRBJ1-6; TCRdb designates TRBD1, a call that cannot be tested without DNA. Germline V CDR1 and CDR2: SQVTM, ANQGSEA. CDR3 length equals 13 residues. The CDR3 here is CSVRQGSDSPLHF. The variable domain in full, completed from reference TRBV29-1 and TRBJ1-6, reads SAVISQKPSRDICQRGTSLTIQCQVDSQVTMMFWYRQQPGQSLTLIATANQGSEATYESGFVIDKFPISRPNLTFSTLTVSNMSPEDSSIYLCSVRQGSDSPLHFGNGTRLTVT.

The V call is TRBV6-2 or TRBV6-3, the J call TRBJ2-7; TCRdb's D call, TRBD2, is unchecked because there is no DNA. Germline V gene lookup returns CDR1 MNHEY and CDR2 SVGEGT. The CDR3 contains 15 residues. CDR3 protein: CASSTLAGGRYEQYF.

The chain combines TRBV19 with TRBJ2-5; TCRdb names TRBD1, which stays unverified in the absence of DNA. CDR1 is LNHDA and CDR2 is SQIVND in the germline V gene (reference sequence). The CDR3 spans 13 residues. The CDR3 spells CASSPGRQETQYF.

V usage is TRBV5-6 and J usage is TRBJ2-1; TCRdb lists TRBD1, though no DNA is available to test this call. CDR1 and CDR2 from the germline V gene are SGHDT and YYEEEE. The CDR3 runs 15 residues. This chain's CDR3 is CASSGRQGRYNEQFF.

The gene calls are TRBV19 and TRBJ2-7; there is no DNA to check the TCRdb D call of TRBD2. This CDR3 has 13 residues. Germline values: CDR1 LNHDA, CDR2 SQIVND (reference sequence). CDR3: CAGSVSRRGEQYF.

The V call is TRBV30, the J call TRBJ1-6; checking the TCRdb D call of TRBD1 is not possible without DNA. The germline V gene has CDR1 GTSNPN and CDR2 SVGIG (reference sequence). This CDR3 has 13 amino acids. This CDR3 is CAWGPRGDSPLHF.